This T cell receptor (beta chain) is from a study of blood T cell repertoires in COVID-19. Study at large: Sites across the United States, Italy and Spain contributed samples from acute and convalescent COVID-19. In each case, the material was cDNA or gDNA derived from T cells, B-cell-depleted T cells, or PBMCs.

Clones were sequenced by immunoSEQ multiplex PCR, and TCRdb holds only the in-frame ones, with some missing. The table lists 250,000 to 350,000 clones, 90% of them singletons, with 1.7% in the top ten. Trimming at V came to 4 bases and at J to 4 bases, leaving 3 bases not matched to a gene. This CDR3 comprises 15 residues. Per the germline V gene, CDR1 is SEHNR and CDR2 is FQNEAQ (reference sequence). Participants were aged about 18 to 90 years, lived in some 23 US areas, and enrolled virtually. This sequence joins TRBV7-9 and TRBJ2-1; 11 bases fit TRBD2. The material sequenced was PBMCs or T cells enriched from blood (not recorded which). This TCR was recovered from a woman younger than 35 with acute COVID-19. The CDR3 DNA follows: TGTGCCAGCAGCTCACTAGCGGGAGTGTACAATGAGCAGTTCTTC. This sequence encodes CASSSLAGVYNEQFF. Full variable domain (outside the CDR3, taken from reference TRBV7-9 and TRBJ2-1): DTGVSQNPRHKITKRGQNVTFRCDPISEHNRLYWYRQTLGQGPEFLTYFQNEAQLEKSRLLSDRFSAERPKGSFSTLEIQRTEQGDSAMYLCASSSLAGVYNEQFFGPGTRLTVL.